In its sample, the clone carrying this TCR beta chain was seen a few times. Its cognate antigen is unknown. The CDR3 spans 15 residues. Germline CDR1 and CDR2: LGHNA and YSLEER. With 1 base clipped from V and 3 bases from J, the junction kept 6 bases outside the gene matches. This entry comes from a study of shared clonotypes between healthy human individuals. Study-level results: Shared across a few donors were around 4.7% of the naive CD4 clonotypes. Naive subsets typically showed greater estimated richness than memory subsets.

Data came from immunoSEQ multiplex PCR; TCRdb stores just in-frame clones and leaves some out. The sample yields 850,000 to 1,200,000 clones, about three quarters seen once. The sequence derives from a man between 18 and 35 years old in good health. V usage is TRBV4-3 and J usage is TRBJ2-7, with TRBD2 matching over 7 bases. Material for sequencing was memory CD4+ T cells sorted from blood. Subset meaning: CD45RA-negative fraction. Here the CDR3 reads CASSQGWASGYEQYF. CDR3 coding DNA: TGCGCCAGCAGCCAAGGTTGGGCTAGCGGCTACGAGCAGTACTTC.